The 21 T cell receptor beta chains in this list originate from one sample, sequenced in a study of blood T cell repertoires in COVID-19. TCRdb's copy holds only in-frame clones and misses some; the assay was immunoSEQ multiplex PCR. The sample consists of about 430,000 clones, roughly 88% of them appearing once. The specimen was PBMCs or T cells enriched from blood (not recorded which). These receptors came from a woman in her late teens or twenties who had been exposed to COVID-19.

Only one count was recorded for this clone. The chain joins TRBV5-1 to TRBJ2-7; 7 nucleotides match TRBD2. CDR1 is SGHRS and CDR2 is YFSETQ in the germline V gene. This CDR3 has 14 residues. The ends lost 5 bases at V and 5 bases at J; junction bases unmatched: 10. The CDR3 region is CASRTGGFGHEQYF. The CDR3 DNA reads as TGCGCCAGCAGGACCGGGGGGTTCGGCCACGAGCAGTACTTC.

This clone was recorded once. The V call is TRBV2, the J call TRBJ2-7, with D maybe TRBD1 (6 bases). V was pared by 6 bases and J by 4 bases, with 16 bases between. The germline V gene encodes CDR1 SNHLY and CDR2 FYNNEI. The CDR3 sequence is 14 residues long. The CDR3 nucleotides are TGTGCCAGCAGAACCAACAGGGTCCGATACGAGCAGTACTTC. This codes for CASRTNRVRYEQYF.

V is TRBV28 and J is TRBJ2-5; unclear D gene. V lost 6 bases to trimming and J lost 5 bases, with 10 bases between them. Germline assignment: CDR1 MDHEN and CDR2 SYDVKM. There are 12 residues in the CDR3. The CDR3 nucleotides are TGTGCCAGCAGCCGCCCCGGGGAGACCCAGTACTTC. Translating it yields CASSRPGETQYF.

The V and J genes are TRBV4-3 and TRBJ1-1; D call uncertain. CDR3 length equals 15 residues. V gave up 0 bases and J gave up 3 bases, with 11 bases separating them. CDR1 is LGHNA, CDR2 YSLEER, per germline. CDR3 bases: TGCGCCAGCAGCCAAGATGTCGCAGGATACACTGAAGCTTTCTTT. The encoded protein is CASSQDVAGYTEAFF.

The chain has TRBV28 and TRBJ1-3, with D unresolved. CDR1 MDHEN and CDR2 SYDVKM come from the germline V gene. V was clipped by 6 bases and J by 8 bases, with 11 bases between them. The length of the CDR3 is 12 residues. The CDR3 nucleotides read TGTGCCAGCAGAGGCGGGGTGGACACCATATATTTT. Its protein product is CASRGGVDTIYF.

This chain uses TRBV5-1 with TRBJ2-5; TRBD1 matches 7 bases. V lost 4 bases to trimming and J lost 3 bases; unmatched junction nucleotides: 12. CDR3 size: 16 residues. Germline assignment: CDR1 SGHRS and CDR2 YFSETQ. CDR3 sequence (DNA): TGCGCCAGCAGCCAGAGAGGTGGAACAGGGGAAGAGACCCAGTACTTC. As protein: CASSQRGGTGEETQYF.

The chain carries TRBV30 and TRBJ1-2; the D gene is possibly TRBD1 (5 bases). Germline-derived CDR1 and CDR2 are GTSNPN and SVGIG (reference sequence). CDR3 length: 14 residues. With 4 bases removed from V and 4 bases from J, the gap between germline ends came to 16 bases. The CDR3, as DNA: TGTGCCTGGAACCCCGGGGGACTCTTCTATGGCTACACCTTC. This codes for CAWNPGGLFYGYTF.

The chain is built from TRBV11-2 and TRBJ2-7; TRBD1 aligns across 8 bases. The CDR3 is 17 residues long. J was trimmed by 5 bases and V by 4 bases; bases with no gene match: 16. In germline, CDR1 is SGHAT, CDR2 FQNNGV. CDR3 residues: CASSYNPGGAKGNEQYF. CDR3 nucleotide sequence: TGTGCCAGCAGCTATAACCCAGGGGGCGCAAAAGGCAACGAGCAGTACTTC.

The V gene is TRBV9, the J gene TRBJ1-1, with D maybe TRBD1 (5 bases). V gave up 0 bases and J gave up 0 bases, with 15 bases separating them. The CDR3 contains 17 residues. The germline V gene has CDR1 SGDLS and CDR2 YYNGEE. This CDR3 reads CASSVEPPGGLNTEAFF. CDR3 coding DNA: TGTGCCAGCAGCGTAGAACCCCCGGGGGGTCTGAACACTGAAGCTTTCTTT.

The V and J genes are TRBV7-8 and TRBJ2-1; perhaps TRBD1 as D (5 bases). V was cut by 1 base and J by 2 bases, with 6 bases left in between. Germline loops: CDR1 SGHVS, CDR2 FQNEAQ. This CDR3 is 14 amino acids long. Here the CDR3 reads CASSLEGAYNEQFF. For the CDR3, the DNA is TGTGCCAGCAGCTTAGAAGGGGCCTACAATGAGCAGTTCTTC.

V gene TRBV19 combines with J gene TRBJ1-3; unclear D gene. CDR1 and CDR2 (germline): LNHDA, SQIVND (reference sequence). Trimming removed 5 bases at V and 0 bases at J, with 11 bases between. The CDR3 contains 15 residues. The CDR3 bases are TGTGCCAGTAGTTGGACTACCAGCTCTGGAAACACCATATATTTT. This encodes CASSWTTSSGNTIYF. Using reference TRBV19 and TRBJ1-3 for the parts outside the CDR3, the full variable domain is DGGITQSPKYLFRKEGQNVTLSCEQNLNHDAMYWYRQDPGQGLRLIYYSQIVNDFQKGDIAEGYSVSREKKESFPLTVTSAQKNPTAFYLCASSWTTSSGNTIYFGEGSWLTVV.

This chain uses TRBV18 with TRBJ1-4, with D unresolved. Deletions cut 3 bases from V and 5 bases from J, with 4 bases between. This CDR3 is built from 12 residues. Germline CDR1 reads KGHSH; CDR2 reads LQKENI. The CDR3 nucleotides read TGTGCCAGCTCACCCCCAAATGAAAAACTGTTTTTT. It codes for CASSPPNEKLFF. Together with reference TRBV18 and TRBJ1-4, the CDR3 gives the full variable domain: NAGVMQNPRHLVRRRGQEARLRCSPMKGHSHVYWYRQLPEEGLKFMVYLQKENIIDESGMPKERFSAEFPKEGPSILRIQQVVRGDSAAYFCASSPPNEKLFFGSGTQLSVL.

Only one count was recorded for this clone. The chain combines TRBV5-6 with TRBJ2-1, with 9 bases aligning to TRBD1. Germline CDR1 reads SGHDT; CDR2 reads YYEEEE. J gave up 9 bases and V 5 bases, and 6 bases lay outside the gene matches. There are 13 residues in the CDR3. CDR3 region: CASSFTGGGEQFF. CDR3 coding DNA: TGTGCCAGCAGTTTTACAGGGGGCGGTGAGCAGTTCTTC.

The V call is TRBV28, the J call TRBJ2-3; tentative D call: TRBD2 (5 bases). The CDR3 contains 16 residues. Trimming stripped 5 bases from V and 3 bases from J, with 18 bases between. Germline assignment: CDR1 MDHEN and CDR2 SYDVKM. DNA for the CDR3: TGTGCCAGCAGTCCCCATTCTGGGAGATCGACAGATACGCAGTATTTT. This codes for CASSPHSGRSTDTQYF. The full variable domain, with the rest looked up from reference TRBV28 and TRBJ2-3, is DVKVTQSSRYLVKRTGEKVFLECVQDMDHENMFWYRQDPGLGLRLIYFSYDVKMKEKGDIPEGYSVSREKKERFSLILESASTNQTSMYLCASSPHSGRSTDTQYFGPGTRLTVL.

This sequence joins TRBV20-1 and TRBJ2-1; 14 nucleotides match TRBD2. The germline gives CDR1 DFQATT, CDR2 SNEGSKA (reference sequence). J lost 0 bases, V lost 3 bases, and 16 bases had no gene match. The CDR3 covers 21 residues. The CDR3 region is CSASPPRWGLAGAPSYNEQFF. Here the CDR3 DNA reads TGCAGTGCTAGTCCCCCTCGGTGGGGACTAGCGGGAGCGCCCTCCTACAATGAGCAGTTCTTC.

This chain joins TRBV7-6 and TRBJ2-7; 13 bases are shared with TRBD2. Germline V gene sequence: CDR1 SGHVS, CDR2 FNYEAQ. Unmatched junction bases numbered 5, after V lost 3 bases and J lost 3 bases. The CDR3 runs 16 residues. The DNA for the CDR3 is TGTGCCAGCAGCTTCATGGGACTAGCGGGGATCTACGAGCAGTACTTC. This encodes CASSFMGLAGIYEQYF.

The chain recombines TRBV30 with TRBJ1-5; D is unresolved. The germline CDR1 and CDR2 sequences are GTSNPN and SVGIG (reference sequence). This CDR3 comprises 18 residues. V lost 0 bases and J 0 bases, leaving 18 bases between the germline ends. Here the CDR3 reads CAWSVHPTAAYSNQPQHF. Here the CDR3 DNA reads TGTGCCTGGAGTGTACACCCAACGGCAGCGTATAGCAATCAGCCCCAGCATTTT.

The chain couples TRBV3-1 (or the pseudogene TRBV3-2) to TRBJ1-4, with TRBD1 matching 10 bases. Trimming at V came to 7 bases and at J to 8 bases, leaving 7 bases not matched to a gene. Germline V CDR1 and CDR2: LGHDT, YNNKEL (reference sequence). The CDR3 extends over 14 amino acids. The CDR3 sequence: CASTSGTGDEKLFF. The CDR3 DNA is TGTGCCAGCACCTCCGGGACAGGGGACGAAAAACTGTTTTTT.

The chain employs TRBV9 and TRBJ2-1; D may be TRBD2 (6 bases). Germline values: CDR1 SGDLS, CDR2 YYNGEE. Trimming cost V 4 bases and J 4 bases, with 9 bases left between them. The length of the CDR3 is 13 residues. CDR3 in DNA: TGTGCCAGCAGCCCCCGGGGGTACAATGAGCAGTTCTTC. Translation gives CASSPRGYNEQFF.

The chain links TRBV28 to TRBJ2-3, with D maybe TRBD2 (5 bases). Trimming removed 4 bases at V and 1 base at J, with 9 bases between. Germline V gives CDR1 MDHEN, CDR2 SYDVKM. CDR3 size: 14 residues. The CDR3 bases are TGTGCCAGCAGTTCCGGGGTTCGCACAGATACGCAGTATTTT. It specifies CASSSGVRTDTQYF.

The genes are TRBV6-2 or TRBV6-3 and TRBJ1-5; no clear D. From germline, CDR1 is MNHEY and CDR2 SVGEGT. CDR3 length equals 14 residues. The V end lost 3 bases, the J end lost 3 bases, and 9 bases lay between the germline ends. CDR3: CASSYSMFNQPQHF. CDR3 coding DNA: TGTGCCAGCAGTTATTCCATGTTCAATCAGCCCCAGCATTTT.